These 26 T cell receptor beta chains were sequenced from one sample in a study of CD4 and CD8 cells across lung adenocarcinoma regions. TCRdb re-called the PCR reads with MiXCR, one entry per CDR3 protein. The sample yields around 18,000 distinct CDR3 sequences, 51% seen once. Material for sequencing was CD8+ T cells from the center of a lung tumor. These receptors came from a female donor with lung adenocarcinoma. The CD4 and CD8 labels of this study may be unreliable.

The CDR3 loop reads CATSRGQPTDTQYF. The DNA of the CDR3 is TGTGCCACCAGCAGAGGACAGCCCACAGATACGCAGTATTTT. The chain links TRBV15 to TRBJ2-3, with D maybe TRBD1 (5 bases). CDR3 size: 14 residues. V lost 1 base, J lost 2 bases, and 7 bases lay in between. Germline values: CDR1 LNHNV, CDR2 YYDKDF (reference sequence).

The chain links TRBV10-3 to TRBJ2-1; 7 bases align to TRBD2. The germline V gene has CDR1 ENHRY and CDR2 SYGVKD. The V segment lost 6 bases and the J segment 4 bases; nucleotides outside the gene matches: 12. The CDR3 runs 16 residues. The CDR3 sequence is CAIRVRGAGPYNEQFF. CDR3 coding DNA: TGTGCCATCAGAGTGAGGGGAGCGGGGCCGTACAATGAGCAGTTCTTC.

Of note for this clonotype: At one of its ends the junction is not consistent with the germline gene, which may arise from a read error. J is TRBJ2-3 and V is TRBV6-1; 11 nucleotides agree with TRBD2. This CDR3 is 15 amino acids long. Germline assignment: CDR1 MNHNS and CDR2 SASEGT. CDR3 nucleotide sequence: TGTGCCAGCAGCCTAGCGGGGGGAGCCACAGATACGCAGTATTTC. It codes for CASSLAGGATDTQYF.

Notes on this clonotype: The germline gene is not matched at one end of the junction; a read error may be the cause. This chain connects TRBV7-6 to TRBJ2-6; 10 positions match TRBD2. Germline-derived CDR1 and CDR2 are SGHVS and FNYEAQ. This CDR3 contains 16 residues. The CDR3 DNA is TGTGCCAGCAGCAGCCTAGCGGGAGCCGGCTCCAACGTCCAGTCCTTC. Protein: CASSSLAGAGSNVQSF.

V is TRBV6-1 and J is TRBJ2-5; D may be TRBD1 or TRBD2 (6 bases each). In germline, CDR1 is MNHNS, CDR2 SASEGT. V lost 7 bases, J lost 1 base, and 25 bases lay in between. There are 18 residues in the CDR3. The CDR3 DNA sequence: TGTGCCAGCACCCCCAAGGGGGGAGTGGGGCGAGGCCAAGAGACCCAGTACTTC. Amino acid sequence: CASTPKGGVGRGQETQYF.

This chain uses TRBV10-2 with TRBJ2-2; D gene unclear. CDR3 length: 13 residues. Germline CDR1 WSHSY, CDR2 SAAADI. The V end was cut by 2 bases, the J end by 4 bases, with 5 bases between. The CDR3 nucleotides read TGCGCCAGCAGTGAGCTGTTCACCGGGGAGCTGTTTTTT. This gives the protein CASSELFTGELFF.

The chain links TRBV6-1 to TRBJ1-1, with D possibly TRBD1 on 5 matching bases. Germline V CDR1 and CDR2: MNHNS, SASEGT. The CDR3 is 15 amino acids. Trimming left V 2 bases short and J 0 bases short, with 10 bases between. The CDR3 sequence is CASSEYVRVNTEAFF. For the CDR3, the DNA is TGTGCCAGCAGTGAATATGTCAGGGTGAACACTGAAGCTTTCTTT.

In its sample, this clonotype was seen many times. V and J are TRBV6-5 and TRBJ1-2; 8 bases are a match to TRBD1. Germline-derived CDR1 and CDR2 are MNHEY and SVGAGI. CDR3 length: 16 residues. V gave up 0 bases and J gave up 0 bases; unmatched junction bases: 3. This CDR3 is CASSYSRQGTNYGYTF. CDR3 in DNA: TGTGCCAGCAGTTACTCGAGACAGGGGACTAACTATGGCTACACCTTC.

This clonotype was counted a few times. This chain connects TRBV5-1 to TRBJ2-2; D gene unclear. The ends were cut back, 5 bases at V and 3 bases at J, with 8 bases in the middle. From germline, CDR1 is SGHRS and CDR2 YFSETQ. This CDR3 has 13 amino acids. CDR3 DNA sequence: TGCGCCAGCAGGAGCGTTGACACCGGGGAGCTGTTTTTT. The encoded protein is CASRSVDTGELFF.

By proportion, this clonotype is medium-sized. The CDR3 loop reads CASSLYGTDTQYF. The CDR3 bases are TGTGCCAGCAGTCTTTATGGCACAGATACGCAGTATTTT. The rearrangement links TRBV6-1 to TRBJ2-3; D is undetermined. Germline CDR1 is MNHNS and CDR2 is SASEGT. The CDR3 totals 13 residues. Trimming cost V 5 bases and J 1 base, with 7 bases left between them.

This clonotype was seen ten or more times. The chain links TRBV7-6 to TRBJ2-3; D may correspond to TRBD1 or TRBD2 (5 bases each). V was shortened by 1 base and J by 5 bases, with 16 bases between the two germline ends. Germline CDR1 and CDR2: SGHVS and FNYEAQ. CDR3 length: 16 residues. In DNA form, the CDR3 reads TGTGCCAGCAGCTTAGAGGGCAGGGCGAGGGGAGATACGCAGTATTTT. Translation gives CASSLEGRARGDTQYF.

By share, this clonotype ranks as medium-sized (0.01 to 0.1%). This chain uses TRBV7-6 with TRBJ2-5, with TRBD2 as a possible D gene (6 bases). Germline CDR1 and CDR2: SGHVS and FNYEAQ. V was pared by 0 bases and J by 5 bases, with 10 bases between. The CDR3 is 14 residues long. The chain's CDR3 is CASSLAGGSETQYF. The CDR3 coding sequence is TGTGCCAGCAGCTTAGCGGGGGGAAGCGAGACCCAGTACTTC.

The table lists this clonotype with a few counts. This rearrangement joins TRBV27 to TRBJ2-5, with 8 bases that match TRBD1. Germline V gene lookup returns CDR1 MNHEY and CDR2 SMNVEV (reference sequence). This CDR3 has 13 residues. Losses at the gene ends were 6 bases for V and 11 bases for J; bases not matched to a gene: 11. In nucleotides, the CDR3 is TGTGCCAGCAGCCGAGGACAGGGCCGGGAGCAGTACTTC. It yields the protein CASSRGQGREQYF.

The CDR3 region is CASSVGYYNEQFF. The CDR3 DNA reads TGTGCCAGCAGCGTTGGCTACTACAATGAGCAGTTCTTC. This chain joins TRBV9 and TRBJ2-1; D is uncertain. V was clipped by 2 bases and J by 3 bases, with 6 bases between them. The CDR3 is 13 residues long. Germline V gene data show CDR1 as SGDLS and CDR2 as YYNGEE. The entire variable domain, with the rest obtained from reference TRBV9 and TRBJ2-1, is as follows: DSGVTQTPKHLITATGQRVTLRCSPRSGDLSVYWYQQSLDQGLQFLIQYYNGEERAKGNILERFSAQQFPDLHSELNLSSLELGDSALYFCASSVGYYNEQFFGPGTRLTVL.

The table lists this clonotype with a count of one. One junction end does not reproduce the germline sequence, and a read error may be involved. The genes are TRBV10-3 and TRBJ2-3, with 8 bases fitting TRBD2. Germline CDR1 ENHRY, CDR2 SYGVKD. The CDR3 contains 14 residues. The CDR3: CAISGGGDKDTQYF. In DNA form, the CDR3 reads TGTGCGATCAGCGGGGGCGGCGACAAAGATACGCAGTATTTT.

The chain couples TRBV6-5 to TRBJ2-1; 7 bases line up with TRBD1. The CDR3 sequence is 15 residues long. The germline CDR1 and CDR2 sequences are MNHEY and SVGAGI. J lost 4 bases, V lost 2 bases, and 5 bases had no gene match. For the CDR3, the DNA is TGTGCCAGCAGTTACACAACGACAGGGTACAATGAGCAGTTCTTC. It yields the protein CASSYTTTGYNEQFF.

The genes are TRBV6-2 or TRBV6-3 and TRBJ2-3; either TRBD1 or TRBD2 may supply D (6 bases each). Germline V CDR1 and CDR2: MNHEY, SVGEGT. V shed 2 bases and J shed 3 bases, with 12 bases lying between them. This CDR3 has 15 residues. The CDR3 protein is CASSYLGGRTDTQYF. DNA of the CDR3: TGTGCCAGCAGTTACCTGGGGGGCCGGACAGATACGCAGTATTTT.

This chain joins TRBV10-1 and TRBJ2-1; 11 nucleotides line up with TRBD1. Losses at the gene ends were 3 bases for V and 7 bases for J; bases not matched to a gene: 8. The CDR3 runs to 16 residues. Germline CDR1 and CDR2: WNHNN and SYGVQD (reference sequence). The CDR3 loop is CASSDLGTGGWNEQFF. Written as DNA, the CDR3 is TGCGCCAGCAGTGACCTCGGGACAGGGGGTTGGAATGAGCAGTTCTTC.

This clonotype came up a few times. The chain combines TRBV11-3 with TRBJ2-5; D ambiguous. The CDR3 consists of 17 residues. V lost 0 bases and J 7 bases, leaving 21 bases between the germline ends. Germline V gives CDR1 SGHNT, CDR2 YENEEA. The CDR3 protein is CASSLDLGSVSVGTQYF. For the CDR3, the DNA is TGTGCCAGCAGCTTAGATCTTGGCAGCGTTTCGGTCGGGACCCAGTACTTC.

This chain uses TRBV6-1 with TRBJ2-4; 7 bases match TRBD2. V was clipped by 4 bases and J by 13 bases; unmatched bases: 19. This CDR3 has 16 amino acids. Germline CDR1 is MNHNS and CDR2 is SASEGT. The CDR3 here is CASSGEGWGDREIQYF. Here the CDR3 DNA reads TGTGCCAGCAGTGGGGAGGGGTGGGGTGACCGAGAGATCCAGTACTTC.

As regards this clonotype: Germline and junction disagree at one end, which may indicate a read error. The chain couples TRBV6-1 to TRBJ2-5; D is perhaps TRBD1 or TRBD2 (6 bases each). Germline V CDR1 and CDR2: MNHNS, SASEGT. There are 16 residues in the CDR3. CDR3 sequence reads: CACRGAGGGAPNTQYF. The DNA for the CDR3 is TGTGCCTGCAGGGGAGCTGGGGGCGGGGCCCCCAATACCCAGTACTTC.

This chain uses TRBV6-1 with TRBJ2-4; 10 positions match TRBD2. The V gene's germline CDR1 is MNHNS and CDR2 SASEGT. V dropped 2 bases and J dropped 16; count of bases not matched to a gene: 8. This CDR3 spans 13 amino acids. The CDR3 nucleotides read TGTGCCAGCAGTGAAAATCTAGCGGGAGATAAATACTTC. As protein: CASSENLAGDKYF.

The V gene is TRBV10-1, the J gene TRBJ2-3; D not certain. Germline-derived CDR1 and CDR2 are WNHNN and SYGVQD (reference sequence). The CDR3 spans 14 residues. Trimming took off 3 bases at V and 1 base at J, with 8 bases between the two ends. The CDR3 bases are TGCGCCAGCAGTGACCATCGAGGCACAGATACGCAGTATTTT. The encoded protein is CASSDHRGTDTQYF.

V is TRBV6-1 and J is TRBJ2-2; D gene ambiguous. V gave up 9 bases and J gave up 16 bases, with 30 bases separating them. CDR1 and CDR2 from the germline V gene are MNHNS and SASEGT. The CDR3 is made up of 15 amino acids. CDR3 sequence reads: CARSHQAANTDAQFF. In DNA form, the CDR3 reads TGTGCCAGGAGCCACCAGGCGGCGAACACCGATGCGCAGTTTTTT.

This clonotype was seen repeatedly, ten times or more. V gene TRBV11-1 combines with J gene TRBJ2-3; maybe TRBD2 (6 bases). Germline assignment: CDR1 SGHAT and CDR2 FQDESV (reference sequence). CDR3 length: 15 residues. Trimming cost V 1 base and J 4 bases, with 12 bases left between them. The CDR3 protein is CASSLGWRAPDTQYF. The DNA for the CDR3 is TGTGCCAGCAGCTTAGGATGGAGGGCCCCAGATACGCAGTATTTT.

By its share, this clonotype is medium-sized (0.01 to 0.1%). V gene TRBV27 combines with J gene TRBJ2-5; TRBD2 aligns across 8 bases. CDR1 and CDR2 from the germline V gene are MNHEY and SMNVEV (reference sequence). CDR3 size: 15 residues. V dropped 4 bases and J dropped 1; count of bases not matched to a gene: 5. This chain's CDR3 is CASSSFTSGQETQYF. The CDR3, as DNA: TGTGCCAGCAGTTCTTTTACTAGCGGCCAAGAGACCCAGTACTTC.